The clone carrying this TCR beta chain has just a few counts. This sample was taken from a study of response to subunit inactivated influenza vaccine. V shed 0 bases and J shed 1 base, with 6 bases lying between them. The CDR3 spans 14 residues. Germline loops: CDR1 SGHNT, CDR2 YENEEA. TCRdb re-called the RT-PCR reads with MiXCR, one entry per CDR3 protein. The sample shows roughly 620,000 distinct CDR3 sequences, about 11% of them seen only once. This sample was shared with a second study, whose subject was T cells expressing NK-cell markers. That report notes: What made the TCR beta cDNA was 5'RACE template switching with UMIs.

This chain joins TRBV11-3 and TRBJ1-1; weak D call: TRBD1 (5 bases). The TCR comes from a man over 45 who received an inactivated influenza vaccine. The source material was PBMCs from blood, sampled on the day of vaccination. The CDR3 coding sequence is TGTGCCAGCAGCTTAGATACAGGGAACACTGAAGCTTTCTTT. Translation: CASSLDTGNTEAFF.